A single sample is the source of the 21 T cell receptor beta chains below, sequenced in a study of cytomegalovirus exposure and HLA in healthy donors. Primers: 60 Vbeta forward and 13 Jbeta reverse. TCRdb's table, derived via immunoSEQ multiplex PCR, lists solely in-frame clones and lacks some. The top ten clones hold 3% to 4.5% of a sample with some 180,000 clones, 75% to 85% of them seen once. The sequencing input was PBMCs. These receptors all come from a woman aged 55-70 years in good health and CMV-seropositive.

The chain uses TRBV9 and TRBJ2-3; tentatively, D is TRBD2 (5 bases). The germline CDR1 and CDR2 sequences are SGDLS and YYNGEE. V gave up 4 bases and J gave up 6 bases, with 15 bases separating them. This CDR3 contains 14 residues. CDR3 loop: CASSILHRDDTQYF. In nucleotides, the CDR3 is TGTGCCAGCAGCATCCTTCATCGGGATGATACGCAGTATTTT.

Written as DNA, the CDR3 is TGTGCCAGCAGCTACCTTGGGGGGGCGAGCAATCAGCCCCAGCATTTT. This translates into CASSYLGGASNQPQHF. The chain carries TRBV7-8 and TRBJ1-5; D is perhaps TRBD1 (6 bases). In germline, CDR1 is SGHVS, CDR2 FQNEAQ. The V end lost 4 bases, the J end lost 1 base, and 14 bases lay between the germline ends. The CDR3 runs to 16 residues.

The chain uses TRBV2 and TRBJ2-3, with a weak D call TRBD1 (6 bases). This CDR3 contains 14 residues. The germline gives CDR1 SNHLY, CDR2 FYNNEI. The V and J ends lost 6 bases and 3 bases respectively, with 13 bases between them. The CDR3 bases are TGTGCCAGCAGCCGAGTTACAGGGACAGATACGCAGTATTTT. Its protein is CASSRVTGTDTQYF.

The chain is built from TRBV19 and TRBJ2-7; D might be TRBD1 (5 bases). Trimming pared 6 bases from V and 2 bases from J, leaving 11 bases between. CDR3 length: 13 residues. Germline V gene lookup returns CDR1 LNHDA and CDR2 SQIVND (reference sequence). The CDR3, as DNA: TGTGCCAGTAGAGGGGTGTTCGCCTACGAGCAGTACTTC. Its translation is CASRGVFAYEQYF.

The genes are TRBV19 and TRBJ2-1, with a tentative D call TRBD1 (6 bases). The CDR3 runs 15 residues. The germline gives CDR1 LNHDA, CDR2 SQIVND (reference sequence). V dropped 5 bases and J dropped 9 bases, with 20 bases sitting between them. CDR3 amino acids: CASSPQQGSAGEQFF. The CDR3, as DNA: TGTGCCAGTAGTCCCCAGCAGGGGAGCGCGGGTGAGCAGTTCTTC.

This CDR3 is CASSSGTGRHGYTF. The CDR3 coding sequence is TGTGCCAGCAGTTCTGGGACAGGGAGGCATGGCTACACCTTC. The chain employs TRBV28 and TRBJ1-2; 9 bases fit TRBD1. Germline CDR1 MDHEN, CDR2 SYDVKM. This CDR3 is 14 amino acids long. V dropped 4 bases and J dropped 6; count of bases not matched to a gene: 6.

The chain has TRBV2 and TRBJ2-1, with 8 bases aligning to TRBD2. The CDR3 is made up of 16 amino acids. In germline, CDR1 is SNHLY, CDR2 FYNNEI. V was clipped by 4 bases and J by 7 bases; unmatched bases: 12. The CDR3 nucleotides are TGTGCCAGCAGTGCCCTTCGGGGGGGCAGTTCGAATGAGCAGTTCTTC. It specifies CASSALRGGSSNEQFF.

The rearrangement uses TRBV5-4 and TRBJ1-2; maybe TRBD1 (6 bases). Deletions cut 1 base from V and 5 bases from J, with 12 bases between. The CDR3 covers 14 residues. The germline V gene has CDR1 SGHNT and CDR2 YYREEE (reference sequence). The DNA of the CDR3 is TGTGCCAGCAGCTTGACACAGGGCAGATATGGCTACACCTTC. As protein: CASSLTQGRYGYTF.

Turning to this clone: This sample includes further DNA sequences coding for the same CDR3. V and J are TRBV19 and TRBJ2-5; D is perhaps TRBD1 (6 bases). CDR3 length equals 13 residues. V lost 3 bases, J lost 5 bases, and 10 bases lay in between. Germline V gene lookup returns CDR1 LNHDA and CDR2 SQIVND (reference sequence). CDR3 in DNA: TGTGCCAGTAGTATTGTGAGGGGGGAGACCCAGTACTTC. Its protein is CASSIVRGETQYF.

This chain links TRBV29-1 with TRBJ1-1; D remains ambiguous. Trimming left V 4 bases short and J 0 bases short, with 6 bases between. CDR3 length: 12 residues. Germline V lookup: CDR1 SQVTM, CDR2 ANQGSEA. CDR3 sequence reads: CSVGELNTEAFF. CDR3 sequence (DNA): TGCAGCGTTGGGGAGTTGAACACTGAAGCTTTCTTT.

In its sample, this clone was seen a few times. The chain carries TRBV28 and TRBJ1-5; 9 nucleotides match TRBD1. Trimming cost V 5 bases and J 4 bases; bases outside gene matches: 6. Germline CDR1 is MDHEN and CDR2 is SYDVKM. This CDR3 spans 15 amino acids. CDR3 nucleotides: TGTGCCAGCAGTCATCAGGACAGGGGAAATCAGCCCCAGCATTTT. Translated, it gives CASSHQDRGNQPQHF.

This clone has just a few counts. V is TRBV5-1 and J is TRBJ2-5; 14 bases fit TRBD2. V trimming: 4 bases; J trimming: 5 bases; junction bases outside the gene matches: 10. Looked up from germline, CDR1 is SGHRS and CDR2 is YFSETQ. The CDR3 sequence is 17 residues long. The CDR3 reads CASSHGTSGRGEETQYF. In DNA form, the CDR3 reads TGCGCCAGCAGCCACGGGACTAGCGGGAGAGGTGAGGAGACCCAGTACTTC.

This clone occurred a few times. The genes are TRBV6-6 and TRBJ2-1; 7 nucleotides align to TRBD2. Germline loops: CDR1 MNHNY, CDR2 SVGAGI (reference sequence). This CDR3 spans 16 amino acids. Losses at the gene ends were 5 bases for V and 6 bases for J; bases not matched to a gene: 13. The CDR3 reads CASSLGVAGVINEQFF. CDR3 nucleotide sequence: TGTGCCAGCAGTCTCGGAGTAGCGGGCGTTATCAATGAGCAGTTCTTC.

The genes are TRBV28 and TRBJ1-2; TRBD1 matches at 8 bases. V shed 6 bases, J shed 0 bases, and the junction held 9 bases outside the gene matches. Germline V lookup: CDR1 MDHEN, CDR2 SYDVKM. The CDR3 is 16 residues long. The CDR3 loop reads CASRKGQGTANYGYTF. CDR3 nucleotide sequence: TGTGCCAGCAGAAAAGGACAGGGAACGGCTAACTATGGCTACACCTTC.

The chain joins TRBV5-1 to TRBJ2-1; 9 bases fit TRBD2. Germline V lookup: CDR1 SGHRS, CDR2 YFSETQ. The ends lost 0 bases at V and 5 bases at J; junction bases unmatched: 3. This CDR3 contains 15 residues. The CDR3 spells CASSLGLAANNEQFF. Written as DNA, the CDR3 is TGCGCCAGCAGCTTGGGACTAGCGGCCAACAATGAGCAGTTCTTC.

The V gene is TRBV10-3, the J gene TRBJ2-3; possibly TRBD2 for D (6 bases). This CDR3 has 13 amino acids. CDR1 is ENHRY and CDR2 is SYGVKD in the germline V gene. V was pared by 4 bases and J by 2 bases, with 7 bases between. CDR3 residues: CAISGTTTDTQYF. DNA of the CDR3: TGTGCCATCAGTGGGACTACCACAGATACGCAGTATTTT.

This clone was detected a few times. Other DNA sequences in the same sample also yield this CDR3. The chain couples TRBV7-2 to TRBJ1-1; maybe TRBD1 (6 bases). Germline values: CDR1 SGHTA, CDR2 FQGNSA. Between the trimmed V and J ends, which lost 1 base and 6 bases, there was a span of 12 bases. CDR3 size: 14 residues. CDR3 residues: CASSLGGLGAEAFF. The CDR3 nucleotides are TGTGCCAGCAGCTTAGGGGGGCTGGGGGCTGAAGCTTTCTTT.

This clone was counted between two and nine times. The rearrangement links TRBV28 to TRBJ1-5; D is uncertain. The CDR3 is 14 residues long. Germline V gives CDR1 MDHEN, CDR2 SYDVKM. Trimming took 1 base from V and 4 from J, leaving 8 bases between them. CDR3 amino acids: CASSLLAGNQPQHF. The CDR3 nucleotides read TGTGCCAGCAGTTTATTAGCCGGGAATCAGCCCCAGCATTTT.

The genes are TRBV30 and TRBJ1-4, with a possible D match to TRBD1 (6 bases). CDR1 and CDR2 from the germline V gene are GTSNPN and SVGIG (reference sequence). The ends were cut back, 0 bases at V and 8 bases at J, with 10 bases in the middle. The CDR3 length is 13 residues. CDR3 sequence: CAWSVQGPEKLFF. The CDR3 coding sequence is TGTGCCTGGAGTGTACAGGGACCGGAAAAACTGTTTTTT.

The chain employs TRBV27 and TRBJ2-7; TRBD1 matches 8 bases. The germline gives CDR1 MNHEY, CDR2 SMNVEV (reference sequence). The CDR3 is 16 residues long. V dropped 6 bases and J dropped 3; count of bases not matched to a gene: 13. The CDR3 sequence is CASRYSGGTPYYEQYF. The CDR3 coding sequence is TGTGCCAGCAGGTATTCAGGGGGCACCCCCTACTACGAGCAGTACTTC.

V usage is TRBV18 and J usage is TRBJ2-5; D not certain. The last part of the DNA fits TRBJ2-7 better; the J call may be wrong. The CDR3 runs 14 residues. CDR1 and CDR2 (germline): KGHSH, LQKENI. This chain's CDR3 is CASSPPDGYYEQYF. The CDR3 DNA is TGTGCCAGCTCACCACCGGATGGGTACTACGAGCAGTACTTC.